The rows below give T cell receptor beta chains drawn from one sample of a study of T cell clonotyping in hematopoietic cell transplantation. Assay: immunoSEQ multiplex PCR; the TCRdb copy retains only in-frame clones and omits some. The sample has fewer than 70,000 clones, just under 95% seen once. Sample: peripheral blood mononuclear cells. These receptor sequences come from a man aged 50-59 years in good health. Some clones in this sample may be carry-over from other donors' samples. The CDR3 runs from the conserved cysteine through the conserved F or W. A D gene is named only where the DNA matches it firmly. Size is stated for part of the rows, as once, few or many counts, or as a class when the clone is expanded.

d_gene: TRBD1; j_gene: TRBJ1-2; abundance: NA; v_gene: TRBV9; CDR3aa: CASSPPDRDYGYTF; CDR3nt: TGTGCCAGCAGCCCGCCGGACAGGGACTATGGCTACACCTTC
d_gene: NA; j_gene: TRBJ2-2; abundance: once; v_gene: TRBV19; CDR3aa: CASSILLAANTGELFF; CDR3nt: TGTGCCAGTAGTATTCTGTTGGCCGCCAACACCGGGGAGCTGTTTTTT
d_gene: NA; j_gene: TRBJ1-4; abundance: NA; v_gene: TRBV4-1; CDR3aa: CASRAGLSTNEKLFF; CDR3nt: TGCGCCAGCAGAGCAGGGCTTTCCACTAATGAAAAACTGTTTTTT
d_gene: NA; j_gene: TRBJ1-2; abundance: NA; v_gene: TRBV2; CDR3aa: CASSEAPQFYGYTF; CDR3nt: TGTGCCAGCAGTGAAGCGCCTCAATTCTATGGCTACACCTTC
d_gene: NA; j_gene: TRBJ2-7; abundance: NA; v_gene: TRBV14; CDR3aa: CASSQLMGEQYF; CDR3nt: TGTGCCAGCAGCCAGTTAATGGGTGAGCAGTACTTC
d_gene: TRBD1; j_gene: TRBJ1-4; abundance: NA; v_gene: TRBV28; CDR3aa: CASSPPTGVFGKLFF; CDR3nt: TGTGCCAGCAGTCCCCCCACAGGGGTCTTCGGAAAACTGTTTTTT
d_gene: NA; j_gene: TRBJ1-2; abundance: NA; v_gene: TRBV28; CDR3aa: CASSPGQINYGYTF; CDR3nt: TGTGCCAGCAGCCCGGGGCAGATCAACTATGGCTACACCTTC
d_gene: TRBD1; j_gene: TRBJ2-7; abundance: NA; v_gene: TRBV18; CDR3aa: CASSPAGTGTYEQYF; CDR3nt: TGTGCCAGCTCACCGGCCGGGACAGGGACCTACGAGCAGTACTTC
d_gene: NA; j_gene: TRBJ2-7; abundance: NA; v_gene: TRBV27; CDR3aa: CASTGRGEQYF; CDR3nt: TGTGCCAGCACAGGACGGGGCGAGCAGTACTTC
d_gene: TRBD2; j_gene: TRBJ2-1; abundance: NA; v_gene: TRBV11-3; CDR3aa: CASSLDQSGTSGINEQFF; CDR3nt: TGTGCCAGCAGCTTAGATCAGTCCGGGACTAGCGGGATAAATGAGCAGTTCTTC
d_gene: NA; j_gene: TRBJ2-1; abundance: once; v_gene: TRBV6-5; CDR3aa: CASRSSSSPPNEQFF; CDR3nt: TGTGCCAGCAGATCAAGCTCCAGTCCCCCCAATGAGCAGTTCTTC
d_gene: NA; j_gene: TRBJ2-3; abundance: NA; v_gene: TRBV29-1; CDR3aa: CSVVKGDRETDTQYF; CDR3nt: TGCAGCGTTGTTAAGGGAGACAGAGAGACAGATACGCAGTATTTT
d_gene: NA; j_gene: TRBJ2-7; abundance: NA; v_gene: TRBV16; CDR3aa: CASSHYRVAHEQYF; CDR3nt: TGTGCCAGCAGCCATTACAGGGTAGCACACGAGCAGTACTTC
d_gene: TRBD2; j_gene: TRBJ2-3; abundance: NA; v_gene: TRBV6-1; CDR3aa: CASSVGLAGGADTQYF; CDR3nt: TGTGCCAGCAGTGTGGGACTAGCGGGAGGAGCAGATACGCAGTATTTT